This TCR beta chain stems from a study of T cell responses to AZD1222 COVID-19 vaccine. Study results and caveats: Clonal diversity was possibly underestimated, and the donors were mostly white British, with more females. The span of vaccine-associated CD4 TCRs extended across spike, with dominance at 160-218 and 743-854. Samples come after the peak T cell response, not at day 14.

Method: immunoSEQ multiplex PCR; TCRdb's copy keeps in-frame clones and lacks some. The sample holds about 150,000 clones, around nine tenths seen once. For this clone: No antigen is known for it.

The CDR3 has 16 amino acids. Trimming stripped 6 bases from V and 3 bases from J, with 21 bases between. The V gene's germline CDR1 is MNHEY and CDR2 SMNVEV (reference sequence). The specimen was peripheral blood, collected after recovery from COVID-19. The chain is built from TRBV27 and TRBJ2-7; D is perhaps TRBD1 or TRBD2 (6 bases each). This clonotype was sampled from an adult who had recovered from COVID-19. CDR3 in amino acids: CASSTRGGTEDYEQYF. The CDR3 nucleotides are TGTGCCAGCAGCACTCGAGGGGGGACGGAAGACTACGAGCAGTACTTC.